This TCR beta chain was identified in a study of blood T cell repertoires in COVID-19. The CDR3 is 17 amino acids. CDR1 is LNHNV, CDR2 YYDKDF, per germline (reference sequence). J was trimmed by 6 bases and V by 2 bases; bases with no gene match: 8. Generated by immunoSEQ multiplex PCR, the TCRdb table keeps only in-frame clones and is missing some. The table lists under 100,000 clones, roughly 87% of them singletons. V gene TRBV15 combines with J gene TRBJ2-1, with TRBD2 matching over 12 bases. Sequenced input: peripheral blood. The source is a male donor with acute or convalescent COVID-19. For the CDR3, the DNA is TGTGCCACCAGCAGATTCGACGGACTAGCGGGGACCAATGAGCAGTTCTTC. This encodes CATSRFDGLAGTNEQFF.